This TCR beta chain was profiled in a study of patients and donors after allogeneic stem cell transplantation. TCRdb independently ran MiXCR on the RT-PCR reads; one entry per CDR3 protein. The sample has some 20,000 distinct CDR3 sequences, about 30% seen once; the top ten hold approximately 50%. This clonotype was seen only a few times. This CDR3 is built from 17 residues. Trimming left V 2 bases short and J 7 bases short, with 18 bases between. CDR1 and CDR2 (germline): ENHRY, SYGVKD. Material for sequencing was blood, either unsorted or a sorted T cell fraction (not recorded which). The rearrangement uses TRBV10-3 and TRBJ1-6; D may be TRBD1 (6 bases). The TCR sequence derives from a human donor who was either an allogeneic HSCT recipient or a stem cell or donor lymphocyte infusion donor (not recorded which). It is not recorded whose cells these are; they may come from a transplant donor. CDR3 residues: CAISEGGLGKGNSPLHF. CDR3 DNA: TGTGCCATCAGTGAGGGGGGCCTAGGAAAGGGGAATTCACCCCTCCACTTT.